This record concerns one T cell receptor (beta chain) sequence. This CDR3 region has 14 residues. V was cut by 2 bases and J by 2 bases, with 10 bases left in between. CDR1 is SGHRS, CDR2 YFSETQ, per germline. TCRdb reanalysed the PCR reads using MiXCR and keeps one entry per CDR3 protein. The table has about 15,000 distinct CDR3 sequences, approximately 66% seen once. The sample is drawn from a study of vaccination and CD4 T cells after COVID-19. The receptor comes from a human donor who had recovered from COVID-19. The sequencing here drew on CD4+ T cells from blood, taken after SARS-CoV-2 vaccination. The rearrangement joins TRBV5-1 to TRBJ1-1; possibly TRBD1 for D (6 bases). The CDR3 coding sequence is TGCGCCAGCAGCTTCGGGGGGCCTAACACTGAAGCTTTCTTT. Translated: CASSFGGPNTEAFF.